A single sample is the source of the 14 T cell receptor beta chains below, sequenced in a study of cytomegalovirus exposure and HLA in healthy donors. Here immunoSEQ multiplex PCR was the method, and the copy in TCRdb shows in-frame clones only, minus some. The sample gives over 150,000 clones, 65% to 90% of which show up once; around 2.4% is in the top ten. Material for sequencing was PBMCs. The receptor source for this set is a woman in her late teens or twenties in good health and CMV-seronegative.

This clone was seen only a few times. This chain connects TRBV5-6 to TRBJ1-2; the D is unclear. The germline V and J ends were trimmed by 5 bases and 7 bases, with 9 bases remaining between them. Germline V gene data show CDR1 as SGHDT and CDR2 as YYEEEE. The CDR3 is 11 amino acids. The CDR3 spells CASRYQSGYTF. CDR3 coding DNA: TGTGCCAGCAGGTATCAGTCTGGCTACACCTTC.

This clone was detected once. J is TRBJ1-1 and V is TRBV7-9, with D tentatively TRBD1 (5 bases). V was shortened by 1 base and J by 7 bases, with 19 bases between the two germline ends. The CDR3 is made up of 16 amino acids. Germline-derived CDR1 and CDR2 are SEHNR and FQNEAQ (reference sequence). The chain's CDR3 is CASSLGPGEGPDEAFF. As DNA, the CDR3 is TGTGCCAGCAGCTTAGGCCCGGGGGAGGGGCCTGATGAAGCTTTCTTT.

This chain uses TRBV4-1 with TRBJ2-7; TRBD2 matches 11 bases. V shed 5 bases, J shed 2 bases, and the junction held 2 bases outside the gene matches. The CDR3 extends over 14 amino acids. The germline CDR1 and CDR2 sequences are MGHRA and YSYEKL. The chain's CDR3 is CASSVSGGAYEQYF. The CDR3 nucleotides read TGCGCCAGCAGCGTTAGCGGGGGGGCCTACGAGCAGTACTTC.

The chain employs TRBV7-2 and TRBJ1-5; TRBD1 agrees at 7 bases. The CDR3 has 17 residues. Germline trimming cut 3 bases from V and 3 bases from J; bases unmatched to any gene: 11. Germline V gene sequence: CDR1 SGHTA, CDR2 FQGNSA. CDR3 sequence (DNA): TGTGCCAGCAGCTTGTCGGGGCAGGGGGGATTCAATCAGCCCCAGCATTTT. Translated: CASSLSGQGGFNQPQHF.

The chain employs TRBV5-1 and TRBJ2-7; D uncertain. The germline V gene has CDR1 SGHRS and CDR2 YFSETQ. There are 15 residues in the CDR3. Trimming cost V 0 bases and J 2 bases, with 12 bases left between them. The CDR3 DNA is TGCGCCAGCAGCTTGGATCCAGGTCCAACCTACGAGCAGTACTTC. Residues: CASSLDPGPTYEQYF. Full variable domain (remainder filled in from reference TRBV5-1 and TRBJ2-7): KAGVTQTPRYLIKTRGQQVTLSCSPISGHRSVSWYQQTPGQGLQFLFEYFSETQRNKGNFPGRFSGRQFSNSRSEMNVSTLELGDSALYLCASSLDPGPTYEQYFGPGTRLTVT.

This rearrangement joins TRBV11-2 to TRBJ2-7; no definite D call. Germline CDR1 is SGHAT and CDR2 is FQNNGV. The CDR3 length is 14 residues. The V gene lost 1 base and the J gene lost 1 base, with 8 bases spanning the gap. The CDR3: CASSLVTGSYEQYF. DNA for the CDR3: TGTGCCAGCAGCTTAGTCACGGGTTCCTACGAGCAGTACTTC. Combining the CDR3 with reference TRBV11-2 and TRBJ2-7 gives the whole variable domain EAGVAQSPRYKIIEKRQSVAFWCNPISGHATLYWYQQILGQGPKLLIQFQNNGVVDDSQLPKDRFSAERLKGVDSTLKIQPAKLEDSAVYLCASSLVTGSYEQYFGPGTRLTVT.

The gene calls are TRBV10-3 and TRBJ2-3; 8 bases agree with TRBD2. The CDR3 length is 16 residues. V shed 10 bases and J 1 base; nucleotides not matched to a gene: 13. Germline V lookup: CDR1 ENHRY, CDR2 SYGVKD. CDR3 coding DNA: TGTGCCACCAAACCGAAAGCGGGAGTGGGCACAGATACGCAGTATTTT. It is translated as CATKPKAGVGTDTQYF.

This clone turned up a few times. The chain joins TRBV7-9 to TRBJ2-4; 10 positions agree with TRBD2. The germline V gene has CDR1 SEHNR and CDR2 FQNEAQ (reference sequence). The CDR3 runs to 15 residues. The J segment lost 5 bases and the V segment lost 4 bases, leaving 5 bases of the junction unmatched. The CDR3 DNA reads as TGTGCCAGCAGCTCGATCGGACTAGCGGAAAACATTCAGTACTTC. Translating gives CASSSIGLAENIQYF. The complete variable domain, with remaining parts taken from reference TRBV7-9 and TRBJ2-4, reads DTGVSQNPRHKITKRGQNVTFRCDPISEHNRLYWYRQTLGQGPEFLTYFQNEAQLEKSRLLSDRFSAERPKGSFSTLEIQRTEQGDSAMYLCASSSIGLAENIQYFGAGTRLSVL.

Written as DNA, the CDR3 is TGTGCCAGCAGCGTAGGGGTTGGACAGGGGGCCCAGCCCCAGCATTTT. Translating it yields CASSVGVGQGAQPQHF. J is TRBJ1-5 and V is TRBV9, with TRBD1 identical over 11 bases. Trimming cost V 0 bases and J 7 bases; bases outside gene matches: 6. The CDR3 is 16 residues long. Germline CDR1 and CDR2: SGDLS and YYNGEE.

This clone was recorded once. The chain carries TRBV30 and TRBJ1-1, with 11 bases identical to TRBD1. CDR3 length: 13 amino acids. Germline assignment: CDR1 GTSNPN and CDR2 SVGIG (reference sequence). With V trimmed by 5 bases and J by 5 bases, 4 bases remained unmatched. The CDR3 loop is CAWARDRGTEAFF. CDR3 DNA sequence: TGTGCCTGGGCCCGGGACAGGGGGACTGAAGCTTTCTTT.

This sequence joins TRBV5-6 and TRBJ2-7, with TRBD1 matching over 8 bases. The germline CDR1 and CDR2 sequences are SGHDT and YYEEEE. The CDR3 runs to 15 residues. Trimming took 4 bases from V and 5 from J; bases not matched to a gene: 11. The chain's CDR3 is CASSRTDRELHEQYF. Here the CDR3 DNA reads TGTGCCAGCAGCCGGACGGACAGGGAATTACACGAGCAGTACTTC.

This chain joins TRBV2 and TRBJ2-4; 7 bases are a match to TRBD2. Losses at the gene ends were 10 bases for V and 4 bases for J; bases not matched to a gene: 7. Germline V gene lookup returns CDR1 SNHLY and CDR2 FYNNEI. CDR3 length equals 13 residues. DNA for the CDR3: TGTGCCACCGCTTCAGCGGGGAAAAACATTCAGTACTTC. Its protein is CATASAGKNIQYF.

The chain is built from TRBV14 and TRBJ1-2; perhaps TRBD1 as D (5 bases). CDR1 and CDR2 (germline): SGHDN, FVKESK. This CDR3 spans 16 amino acids. Deletions cut 0 bases from V and 5 bases from J, with 16 bases between. The CDR3 DNA follows: TGTGCCAGCAGCCAAGATACGGGGGGAGGGCGGTATGGCTACACCTTC. Its translation is CASSQDTGGGRYGYTF.

The chain is built from TRBV2 and TRBJ1-2; the match to TRBD1 covers 7 bases. There are 15 residues in the CDR3. V shed 0 bases, J shed 7 bases, and the junction held 8 bases outside the gene matches. Germline loops: CDR1 SNHLY, CDR2 FYNNEI. The CDR3 DNA follows: TGTGCCAGCAGTGAAGCAGGGGGCGGATTAGTTGGCTACACCTTC. Its protein product is CASSEAGGGLVGYTF. Complete variable domain (other parts from reference TRBV2 and TRBJ1-2): EPEVTQTPSHQVTQMGQEVILRCVPISNHLYFYWYRQILGQKVEFLVSFYNNEISEKSEIFDDQFSVERPDGSNFTLKIRSTKLEDSAMYFCASSEAGGGLVGYTFGSGTRLTVV.